This TCR beta chain was recovered during a study of blood T cell repertoires in COVID-19. Study overall: Sites in the United States, Italy and Spain provided acute and convalescent COVID-19 samples.

Profiled with immunoSEQ multiplex PCR; TCRdb holds only in-frame clones, not every one. The repertoire holds approximately 250,000 clones, with 86% as singletons. The CDR3 sequence is 13 residues long. V shed 6 bases and J shed 2 bases, with 11 bases lying between them. Germline assignment: CDR1 SEHNR and CDR2 FQNEAQ (reference sequence). The rearrangement joins TRBV7-9 to TRBJ2-7; D may be TRBD1 (5 bases). Sequencing was carried out using peripheral blood. The clonotype was recovered from a man between 18 and 35 years old with active or convalescent COVID-19. CDR3 in amino acids: CASSPMTAYEQYF. For the CDR3, the DNA is TGTGCCAGCAGTCCTATGACAGCCTACGAGCAGTACTTC.